This TCR beta chain is drawn from a study of T cell repertoires in cytomegalovirus infection (dated by TCRdb to the late 2010s). About the investigation overall: Recently identified HLA-C-restricted CMV epitopes, whose presentation resists viral immunomodulation, were targeted by peptide stimulations together with well-studied HLA-B-restricted epitopes. The HLA type of each donor mattered for the analysis, because public TCR beta signatures pointed to carriage of CMV infection along with the matching HLA type.

This specimen's treatment or condition label, per the study, means: in vitro stimulation with specific CMV peptide epitopes to enrich CMV-specific T cells. Results the study describes overall, beyond this receptor: In both this cohort and an independent cohort of approximately 350 donors, the cumulative frequency of public TCR beta family members distinguished carriers of CMV infection plus the relevant HLA type. The ex vivo response was dominated by HLA-C-restricted CMV-specific TCR beta clonotypes, which also provided the single most frequent clonotype in two of eight donors.

In its sample, this clonotype was seen a few times. This clone's antigen is unknown. Per-base qualities were not stored, and no clone one base away is much larger. TCRdb names Illumina HiSeq 1500 as the instrument used. TCRdb's own reprocessing of the public reads used fastp at Q25 and MiXCR and kept productive beta chains. One record per CDR3 amino acid sequence lists the most common genes and DNA. This sample comprises about 270,000 distinct CDR3 sequences, 20% to 25% of them detected only once. Roughly a fifth of the sample comes from the top ten. The CDR3, cysteine through phenylalanine, is 15 amino acids long. Just the 45-base CDR3 DNA is kept, in frame starting at base 1. The germline V end is reduced by 1 base and the J end by 9 bases; junction bases left unmatched: 9. The germline V gene (reference sequence) sets CDR1 to PRHDT and CDR2 to FYEKMQ.

The chain was built from TRBV13 and TRBJ1-5; 7 of the junction bases match TRBD1. The receptor's source is a human donor in good health (CMV status not recorded). Some clones in this sample may be carry-over from other donors' samples. Sequenced material: cultured PBMCs, taken from culture after CMV antigen stimulation. The DNA sequence is as follows: TGTGCCAGCAGCTTAGAGGGGGCCCCGGCTTCGCCCCAGCATTTT. It encodes CASSLEGAPASPQHF.